Presented here are 12 T cell receptor beta chains from one specimen sequenced in a study of blood T cells in healthy people across ages (dated by TCRdb to the mid-2010s). Receptor amplification or capture employed 5' RACE. Sequenced on an Illumina HiSeq 2500. A second about 6 to 11 cycle PCR used a sample-barcoded 5' primer and a J-beta primer mix. TCRdb cleaned the public reads at Q25 with fastp, built clones with MiXCR and kept in-frame beta chains. Each CDR3 protein appears once, grouped with its most common genes and DNA. Across this sample there are fewer than 700,000 distinct CDR3 sequences, with about 45% seen only once. The ten largest account for 20% to 25% of the sample. The material sequenced was blood. Receptor source: a man aged 80 or over in good health.

CDR3 sequence reads: CASSPGRPGDTQYF. CDR3 DNA sequence: TGTGCCAGCAGCCCCGGACGCCCGGGGGATACGCAGTATTTT. This chain connects TRBV7-3 to TRBJ2-3; D possibly corresponds to TRBD2 (5 bases). Looked up from germline, CDR1 is SGHTA and CDR2 is FQGTGA. The CDR3 is 14 residues long. Trimming stripped 5 bases from V and 6 bases from J, with 15 bases between.

The V call is TRBV7-2, the J call TRBJ2-1; the D gene is possibly TRBD2 (6 bases). This CDR3 has 13 residues. Germline V CDR1 and CDR2: SGHTA, FQGNSA. The V gene lost 2 bases and the J gene lost 7 bases, with 9 bases spanning the gap. In DNA form, the CDR3 reads TGTGCCAGCAGCTTATTTGCGGGGAATGAGCAGTTCTTC. Amino acid sequence: CASSLFAGNEQFF.

With respect to this clonotype: Mismatch with germline at one junction end may stem from a read error. The CDR3: CASSLGQETARQYF. As DNA, the CDR3 is TGTGCCAGCAGCTTAGGCCAGGAGACCGCTCGGCAGTATTTC. The V call is TRBV7-9, the J call TRBJ2-4, with D uncertain. The germline V gene has CDR1 SEHNR and CDR2 FQNEAQ (reference sequence). CDR3 length equals 14 residues.

This CDR3 is CATSRDGLGVNQPQHF. The CDR3 DNA reads TGTGCCACCAGCAGAGATGGTTTGGGGGTAAATCAGCCCCAGCATTTT. This chain uses TRBV15 with TRBJ1-5; perhaps TRBD1 as D (5 bases). Looked up from germline, CDR1 is LNHNV and CDR2 is YYDKDF (reference sequence). Trimming took 0 bases from V and 4 from J, leaving 13 bases between them. The CDR3 loop spans 16 amino acids.

There are many counts of this clonotype. The chain carries TRBV6-5 and TRBJ2-1; 7 nucleotides match TRBD2. Germline V gene data show CDR1 as MNHEY and CDR2 as SVGAGI. Germline trimming cut 6 bases from V and 5 bases from J; bases unmatched to any gene: 7. The length of the CDR3 is 14 residues. The CDR3 DNA sequence: TGTGCCAGCAGATCGAGCGGGAACCACAATGAGCAGTTCTTC. Encoded protein: CASRSSGNHNEQFF.

This clonotype was seen more than once but under ten times. The gene calls are TRBV2 and TRBJ2-3, with 12 bases that match TRBD2. Trimming took 6 bases from V and 2 from J; bases not matched to a gene: 6. Germline CDR1 is SNHLY and CDR2 is FYNNEI. The CDR3 runs 16 residues. As DNA, the CDR3 is TGTGCCAGCAGGCGACTAGCGGGAGAAGTCACAGATACGCAGTATTTT. Translated, it gives CASRRLAGEVTDTQYF.

The chain's CDR3 is CASSRGGEGNEQYF. CDR3 DNA sequence: TGTGCCAGCAGCCGGGGGGGGGAAGGTAACGAGCAGTACTTC. The chain is built from TRBV7-6 and TRBJ2-7; 8 bases align to TRBD2. Germline V gene sequence: CDR1 SGHVS, CDR2 FNYEAQ. CDR3 length equals 14 residues. The J segment lost 5 bases and the V segment lost 5 bases, leaving 8 bases of the junction unmatched.

This clonotype was counted a few times. The chain combines TRBV29-1 with TRBJ2-1; the D is unclear. The germline V and J ends were trimmed by 4 bases and 5 bases, with 6 bases remaining between them. The germline CDR1 and CDR2 sequences are SQVTM and ANQGSEA. The CDR3 length is 11 residues. Written as DNA, the CDR3 is TGCAGCGTTGGGACCCACAATGAGCAGTTCTTC. This translates into CSVGTHNEQFF.

The chain employs TRBV4-2 and TRBJ2-7; TRBD2 aligns across 15 bases. V lost 10 bases to trimming and J lost 4 bases; unmatched junction nucleotides: 2. Germline lookup yields CDR1 LGHNA and CDR2 YNFKEQ. The CDR3 has 13 amino acids. This CDR3 is CATGTSGGYEQYF. In DNA form, the CDR3 reads TGTGCCACCGGGACTAGCGGGGGGTACGAGCAGTACTTC.

This chain connects TRBV20-1 to TRBJ1-4; 9 nucleotides agree with TRBD1. Trimming cost V 5 bases and J 9 bases; bases outside gene matches: 1. Per germline, CDR1 DFQATT and CDR2 SNEGSKA (reference sequence). The CDR3 runs to 11 residues. The CDR3 sequence is CSAGQGKKLFF. The CDR3 DNA follows: TGCAGTGCTGGACAGGGGAAAAAACTGTTTTTT.

The count of this clonotype is one. The chain couples TRBV3-1 to TRBJ2-5; D perhaps matches TRBD2 (5 bases). V lost 0 bases to trimming and J lost 0 bases, with 8 bases between them. The CDR3 is made up of 15 amino acids. Per germline, CDR1 LGHDT and CDR2 YNNKEL (reference sequence). As DNA, the CDR3 is TGTGCCAGCAGCCAAGATGAGGGAAACCAAGAGACCCAGTACTTC. This translates into CASSQDEGNQETQYF.

The chain is built from TRBV5-1 and TRBJ2-7, with TRBD2 identical over 11 bases. The J call is uncertain, as TRBJ2-5 better fits the DNA end. Germline-derived CDR1 and CDR2 are SGHRS and YFSETQ. The CDR3 is made up of 16 amino acids. CDR3 nucleotides: TGCGCCAGCAGCTTGGTTACTAGCGGGAGTATGGAGACCCAGTACTTC. Its translation is CASSLVTSGSMETQYF.